The T cell receptor (beta chain) under discussion was sequenced for a study of T cells expressing NK-cell markers. Study-level background: The TCR beta repertoires originated in sorted CD3+CD56+NKG2C+, CD3+CD56+NKG2C- and CD3+CD56-NKG2C+ T cells. HCMV seropositivity marked seven of the eight sequenced donors; one was seronegative.

TCRdb reprocessed the 5' RACE reads, keeping one entry per CDR3 protein, no DNA. In all, the sample yields a few hundred thousand distinct CDR3 sequences. Comments on this clonotype: Antigen unknown.

In germline, CDR1 is SQVTM, CDR2 ANQGSEA. The CDR3 length is 13 residues. Study-wide results and caveats: Six or seven donors had dominant NKG2C+ clonotypes that comprised about 1.0-7.0% of their CD8+ T cells.

The chain has TRBV29-1 and TRBJ2-5; TCRdb designates TRBD1, a call that cannot be tested without DNA. The sequenced sample was blood T cells: a sorted CD56 or NKG2C T cell subset, CD4+ or CD8+ T cells, or bulk PBMC T cells (not recorded which). The receptor's source is a man younger than 35 in good health. The CDR3: CSVAPLYRETQYF.